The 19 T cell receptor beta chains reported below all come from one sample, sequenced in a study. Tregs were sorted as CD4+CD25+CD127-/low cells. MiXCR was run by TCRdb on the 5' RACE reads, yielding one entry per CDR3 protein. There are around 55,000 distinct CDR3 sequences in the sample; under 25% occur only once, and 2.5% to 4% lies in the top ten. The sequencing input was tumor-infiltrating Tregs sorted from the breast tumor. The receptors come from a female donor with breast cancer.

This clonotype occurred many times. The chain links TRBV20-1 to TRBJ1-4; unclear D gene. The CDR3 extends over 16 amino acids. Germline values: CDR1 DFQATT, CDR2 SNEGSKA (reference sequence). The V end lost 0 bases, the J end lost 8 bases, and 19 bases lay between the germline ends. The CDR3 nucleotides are TGCAGTGCTAGAGATAAAGGGAACGACCCGAGGGAAAAACTGTTTTTT. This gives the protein CSARDKGNDPREKLFF.

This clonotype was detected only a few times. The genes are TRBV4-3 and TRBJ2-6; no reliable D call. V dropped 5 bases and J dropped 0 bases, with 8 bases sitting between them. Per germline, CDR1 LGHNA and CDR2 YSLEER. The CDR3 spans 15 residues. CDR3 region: CASSSSGSGANVLTF. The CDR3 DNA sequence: TGCGCCAGCAGCTCGAGTGGCTCTGGGGCCAACGTCCTGACTTTC.

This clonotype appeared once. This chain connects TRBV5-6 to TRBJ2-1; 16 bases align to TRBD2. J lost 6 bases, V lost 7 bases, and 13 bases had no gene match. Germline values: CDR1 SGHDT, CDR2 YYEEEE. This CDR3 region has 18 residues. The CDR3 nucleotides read TGTGCCAGCGGTCCCGGGACTAGCGGGGGGGCCTTCGGCAATGAGCAGTTCTTC. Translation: CASGPGTSGGAFGNEQFF.

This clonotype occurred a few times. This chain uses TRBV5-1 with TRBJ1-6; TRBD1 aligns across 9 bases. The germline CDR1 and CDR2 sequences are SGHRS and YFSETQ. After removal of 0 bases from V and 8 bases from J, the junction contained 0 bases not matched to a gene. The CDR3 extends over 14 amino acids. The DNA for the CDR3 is TGCGCCAGCAGCTTGGGACAGGGGGATTCACCCCTCCACTTT. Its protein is CASSLGQGDSPLHF.

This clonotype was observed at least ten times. The CDR3 reads CSAIRDTEAFF. Written as DNA, the CDR3 is TGCAGTGCTATAAGGGACACTGAAGCTTTCTTT. This chain joins TRBV20-1 and TRBJ1-1, with D unresolved. Germline assignment: CDR1 DFQATT and CDR2 SNEGSKA (reference sequence). V gave up 4 bases and J gave up 3 bases, with 6 bases separating them. The CDR3 has 11 amino acids.

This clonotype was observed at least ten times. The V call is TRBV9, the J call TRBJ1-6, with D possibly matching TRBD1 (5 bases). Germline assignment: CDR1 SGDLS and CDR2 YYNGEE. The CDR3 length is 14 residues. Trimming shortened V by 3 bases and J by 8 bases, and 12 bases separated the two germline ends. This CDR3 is CASSGQGDHSPLHF. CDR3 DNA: TGTGCCAGCAGCGGGCAGGGTGACCATTCACCCCTCCACTTT. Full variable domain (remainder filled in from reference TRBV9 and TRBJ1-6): DSGVTQTPKHLITATGQRVTLRCSPRSGDLSVYWYQQSLDQGLQFLIQYYNGEERAKGNILERFSAQQFPDLHSELNLSSLELGDSALYFCASSGQGDHSPLHFGNGTRLTVT.

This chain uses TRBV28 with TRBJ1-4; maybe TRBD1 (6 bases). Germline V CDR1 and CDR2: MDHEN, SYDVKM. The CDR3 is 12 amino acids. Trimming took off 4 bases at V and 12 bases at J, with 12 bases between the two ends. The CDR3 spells CASSSTRQELFF. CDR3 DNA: TGTGCCAGCAGTTCGACCAGACAGGAACTGTTTTTT. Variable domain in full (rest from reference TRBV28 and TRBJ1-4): DVKVTQSSRYLVKRTGEKVFLECVQDMDHENMFWYRQDPGLGLRLIYFSYDVKMKEKGDIPEGYSVSREKKERFSLILESASTNQTSMYLCASSSTRQELFFGSGTQLSVL.

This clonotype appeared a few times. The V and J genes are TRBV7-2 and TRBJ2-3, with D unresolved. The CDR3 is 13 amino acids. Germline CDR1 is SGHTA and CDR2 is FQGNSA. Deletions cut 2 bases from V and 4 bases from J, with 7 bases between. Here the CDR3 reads CASSLNPADTQYF. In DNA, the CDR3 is TGTGCCAGCAGCTTAAATCCCGCAGATACGCAGTATTTT. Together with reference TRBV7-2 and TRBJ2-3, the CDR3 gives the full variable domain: GAGVSQSPSNKVTEKGKDVELRCDPISGHTALYWYRQSLGQGLEFLIYFQGNSAPDKSGLPSDRFSAERTGGSVSTLTIQRTQQEDSAVYLCASSLNPADTQYFGPGTRLTVL.

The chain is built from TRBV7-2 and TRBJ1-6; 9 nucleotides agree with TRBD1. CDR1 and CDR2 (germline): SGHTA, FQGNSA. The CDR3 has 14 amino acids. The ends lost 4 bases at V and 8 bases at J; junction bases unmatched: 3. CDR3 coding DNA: TGTGCCAGCAGCTCACAGGGGGCTTATTCACCCCTCCACTTT. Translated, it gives CASSSQGAYSPLHF.

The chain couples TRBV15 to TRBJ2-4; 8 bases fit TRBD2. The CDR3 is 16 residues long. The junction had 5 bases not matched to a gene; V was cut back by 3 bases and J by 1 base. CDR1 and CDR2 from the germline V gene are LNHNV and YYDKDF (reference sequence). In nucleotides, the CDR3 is TGTGCCACCAGCAGTCCCCCGGGGGGGGCCAAAAACATTCAGTACTTC. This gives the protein CATSSPPGGAKNIQYF. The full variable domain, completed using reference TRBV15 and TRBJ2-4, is DAMVIQNPRYQVTQFGKPVTLSCSQTLNHNVMYWYQQKSSQAPKLLFHYYDKDFNNEADTPDNFQSRRPNTSFCFLDIRSPGLGDTAMYLCATSSPPGGAKNIQYFGAGTRLSVL.

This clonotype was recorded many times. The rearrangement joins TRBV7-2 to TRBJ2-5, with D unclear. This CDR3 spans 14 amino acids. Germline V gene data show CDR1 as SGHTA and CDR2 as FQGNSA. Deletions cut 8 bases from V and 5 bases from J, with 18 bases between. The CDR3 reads CASLPRGDGETQYF. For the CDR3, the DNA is TGTGCCAGCCTTCCCCGCGGAGACGGGGAGACCCAGTACTTC.

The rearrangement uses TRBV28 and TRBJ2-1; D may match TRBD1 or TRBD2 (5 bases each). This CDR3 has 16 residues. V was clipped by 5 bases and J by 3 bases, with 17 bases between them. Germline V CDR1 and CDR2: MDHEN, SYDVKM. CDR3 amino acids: CASSEGFPGFYNEQFF. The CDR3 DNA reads TGTGCCAGCAGTGAGGGGTTCCCGGGGTTCTACAATGAGCAGTTCTTC.

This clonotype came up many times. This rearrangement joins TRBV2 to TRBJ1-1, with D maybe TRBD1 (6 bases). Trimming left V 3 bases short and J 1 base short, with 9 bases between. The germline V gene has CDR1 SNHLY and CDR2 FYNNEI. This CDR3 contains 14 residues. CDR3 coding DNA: TGTGCCAGCAGTGAGGGGGCAGAGAACACTGAAGCTTTCTTT. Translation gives CASSEGAENTEAFF.

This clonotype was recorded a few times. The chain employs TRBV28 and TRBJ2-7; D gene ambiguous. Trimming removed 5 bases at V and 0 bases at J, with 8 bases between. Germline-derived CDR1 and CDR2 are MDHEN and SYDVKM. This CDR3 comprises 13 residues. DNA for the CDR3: TGTGCCAGCAGTACCGGGCCCTCCTACGAGCAGTACTTC. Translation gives CASSTGPSYEQYF.

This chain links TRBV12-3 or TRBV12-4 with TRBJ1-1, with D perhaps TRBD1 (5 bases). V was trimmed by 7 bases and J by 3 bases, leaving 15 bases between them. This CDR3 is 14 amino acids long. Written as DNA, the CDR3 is TGTGCCAGCACCCCTAGCGGGGGACACACTGAAGCTTTCTTT. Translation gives CASTPSGGHTEAFF.

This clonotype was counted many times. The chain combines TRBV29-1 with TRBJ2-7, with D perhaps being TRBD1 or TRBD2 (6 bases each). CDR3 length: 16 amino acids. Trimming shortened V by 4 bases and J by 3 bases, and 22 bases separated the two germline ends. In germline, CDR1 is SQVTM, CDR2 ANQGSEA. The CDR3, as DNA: TGCAGCGTTGTTTTGATGGAGGGGGTTCCCCACTACGAGCAGTACTTC. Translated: CSVVLMEGVPHYEQYF.

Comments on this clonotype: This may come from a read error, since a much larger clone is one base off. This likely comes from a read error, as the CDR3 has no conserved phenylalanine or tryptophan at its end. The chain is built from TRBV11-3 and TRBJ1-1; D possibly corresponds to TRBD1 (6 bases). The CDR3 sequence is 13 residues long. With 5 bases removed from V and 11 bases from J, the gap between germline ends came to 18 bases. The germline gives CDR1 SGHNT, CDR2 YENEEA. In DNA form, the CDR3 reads TGTGCCAGCAGCCCCGGGACACCAGGACAGGCTTTCGTT. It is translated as CASSPGTPGQAFV.

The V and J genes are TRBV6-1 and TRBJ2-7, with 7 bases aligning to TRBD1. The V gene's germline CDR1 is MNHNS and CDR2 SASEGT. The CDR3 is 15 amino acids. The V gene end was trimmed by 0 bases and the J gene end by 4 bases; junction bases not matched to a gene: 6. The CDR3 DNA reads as TGTGCCAGCAGTGAAGCGGGACAGCGAGTTTACGAGCAGTACTTC. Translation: CASSEAGQRVYEQYF.

This CDR3 is CSALGDRFLLAGGYNEQFF. DNA for the CDR3: TGCAGTGCTCTCGGGGACAGATTCCTACTAGCGGGAGGGTACAATGAGCAGTTCTTC. V and J are TRBV20-1 and TRBJ2-1; 13 positions match TRBD2. J gave up 4 bases and V 5 bases, and 17 bases lay outside the gene matches. Germline loops: CDR1 DFQATT, CDR2 SNEGSKA (reference sequence). The CDR3 contains 19 residues.